The rows below give T cell receptor beta chains drawn from one sample of a study of graft-versus-host responses after intestinal transplantation. Here immunoSEQ multiplex PCR was the method, and the copy in TCRdb shows in-frame clones only, minus some. The table includes 8,000 to 10,000 clones, around 26% detected once. Specimen: alloreactive CD8+ T cells from a mixed lymphocyte reaction culture, collected before intestinal transplant. These receptor sequences come from a human patient who received an intestinal transplant. Both conserved end residues are part of each CDR3. D genes are given only for firm matches. Rows give clone size only sometimes, using once, few, many, or a class for an expanded clone.

>14|NA|TRBV7-9|TRBD1|TRBJ2-1
CASSLGTGRDEQFF
TGTGCCAGCAGCTTAGGGACAGGGCGGGATGAGCAGTTCTTC
>15|medium-sized|TRBV27|NA|TRBJ1-5
CASSGGTYSNQPQHF
TGTGCCAGCAGCGGGGGAACCTATAGCAATCAGCCCCAGCATTTT
>17|few|TRBV7-3|TRBD2|TRBJ2-1
CASSLSVASGVYNEQFF
TGTGCCAGCAGCTTAAGCGTCGCTAGCGGGGTATACAATGAGCAGTTCTTC
>14|few|TRBV2|NA|TRBJ1-2
CASNPTGSLYGYTF
TGTGCCAGCAACCCGACAGGATCCTTATATGGCTACACCTTC
>15|NA|TRBV5-4|TRBD1|TRBJ2-1
CASSLGGQNHNEQFF
TGTGCCAGCAGCTTGGGGGGACAGAACCACAATGAGCAGTTCTTC
>12|medium-sized|TRBV7-6|NA|TRBJ1-5
CASSSEDQPQHF
TGTGCCAGCAGCTCAGAGGATCAGCCCCAGCATTTT
>15|NA|TRBV9|NA|TRBJ2-7
CASSPRPAGTYEQYF
TGTGCCAGCAGCCCCCGCCCGGCGGGGACCTACGAGCAGTACTTC
>14|NA|TRBV5-1|NA|TRBJ2-7
CASSLDRVAYEQYF
TGCGCCAGCAGCTTGGACAGGGTCGCCTACGAGCAGTACTTC
>14|few|TRBV6-5|NA|TRBJ1-4
CASRPPKEGEKLFF
TGTGCCAGCAGACCCCCAAAGGAGGGTGAAAAACTGTTTTTT
>15|NA|TRBV5-1|NA|TRBJ2-2
CASSPGTTNTGELFF
TGCGCCAGCAGCCCCGGGACAACCAACACCGGGGAGCTGTTTTTT
>13|NA|TRBV6-5|NA|TRBJ1-1
CASCKTVNTEAFF
TGTGCCAGCTGCAAGACAGTGAACACTGAAGCTTTCTTT
>14|few|TRBV11-2|NA|TRBJ2-5
CASSPWDNQETQYF
TGTGCCAGCAGCCCTTGGGACAACCAAGAGACCCAGTACTTC
>14|few|TRBV19|NA|TRBJ2-3
CASSMFGGTDTQYF
TGTGCCAGTAGTATGTTCGGGGGCACAGATACGCAGTATTTT
>15|NA|TRBV19|TRBD1|TRBJ1-2
CASSISGGGNYGYTF
TGTGCCAGTAGTATTTCAGGGGGCGGTAACTATGGCTACACCTTC
>15|NA|TRBV12-5|TRBD2|TRBJ2-4
CASGSGGAGKNIQYF
TGTGCTAGTGGAAGCGGGGGGGCGGGCAAAAACATTCAGTACTTC
>13|NA|TRBV6-5|NA|TRBJ2-7
CASSFGNSYEQYF
TGTGCCAGCAGCTTCGGTAACTCCTACGAGCAGTACTTC
>16|NA|TRBV5-5|TRBD2|TRBJ2-7
CASSPYSGGSSYEQYF
TGTGCCAGCAGCCCCTACAGCGGGGGAAGCTCCTACGAGCAGTACTTC
>16|NA|TRBV7-8|TRBD1|TRBJ2-3
CASSSTGLVGTDTQYF
TGTGCCAGCAGCTCGACAGGGCTAGTAGGGACAGATACGCAGTATTTT
>15|NA|TRBV6-6|NA|TRBJ1-6
CASSLFLFGSSPLHF
TGTGCCAGCAGTTTATTTTTGTTCGGGAGCTCACCCCTCCACTTT
>14|medium-sized|TRBV27|NA|TRBJ2-7
CASSPQGGIHEQYF
TGTGCCAGCAGTCCGCAGGGTGGGATCCACGAGCAGTACTTC
>14|few|TRBV4-1|TRBD2|TRBJ2-7
CASSEGLGKYEQYF
TGCGCCAGCAGCGAGGGACTAGGAAAATACGAGCAGTACTTC
>16|NA|TRBV11-3|NA|TRBJ2-3
CASSLGLVLGTDTQYF
TGTGCCAGCAGCTTAGGTTTAGTCCTTGGTACAGATACGCAGTATTTT
>13|many|TRBV6-5|NA|TRBJ2-7
CASSYGRYYEQYF
TGTGCCAGCAGTTACGGCCGATACTACGAGCAGTACTTC
>14|NA|TRBV13|NA|TRBJ1-1
CASSQAGTNTEAFF
TGTGCCAGCAGCCAGGCGGGGACGAACACTGAAGCTTTCTTT
>13|NA|TRBV29-1|TRBD1|TRBJ1-2
CSVVAGGNYGYTF
TGCAGCGTTGTGGCAGGGGGTAATTATGGCTACACCTTC
>14|NA|TRBV10-3|NA|TRBJ2-1
CAISDPNSGTQQFF
TGTGCCATCAGTGACCCGAACTCCGGGACACAGCAGTTCTTC
>16|few|TRBV10-3|TRBD1|TRBJ1-1
CAIREVMTGGVAEAFF
TGTGCCATCCGAGAGGTTATGACAGGGGGGGTGGCTGAAGCTTTCTTT
>14|medium-sized|TRBV2|TRBD2|TRBJ2-7
CASRGLAGPYEQYF
TGTGCCAGCAGAGGGTTAGCGGGGCCCTACGAGCAGTACTTC
>14|NA|TRBV4-2|NA|TRBJ2-3
CASSQAGEPDTQYF
TGTGCCAGCAGCCAAGCGGGGGAACCAGATACGCAGTATTTT
>13|NA|TRBV6-5|TRBD1|TRBJ2-7
CASSLTGPYEQYF
TGTGCCAGCAGCTTGACAGGGCCCTACGAGCAGTACTTC
>16|NA|TRBV16|NA|TRBJ2-4
CASSQWGGGAGNIQYF
TGTGCCAGCAGCCAATGGGGCGGTGGGGCCGGGAACATTCAGTACTTC
>14|medium-sized|TRBV7-3|TRBD2|TRBJ2-3
CASSFSGGTDTQYF
TGTGCCAGCAGCTTTAGCGGGGGCACAGATACGCAGTATTTT
>14|NA|TRBV13|TRBD1|TRBJ2-5
CASSPRDREETQYF
TGTGCCAGCAGCCCCCGGGACAGGGAAGAGACCCAGTACTTC
>15|NA|TRBV27|TRBD2|TRBJ2-1
CASSPGTSGYNEQFF
TGTGCCAGCAGTCCCGGGACTAGCGGATACAATGAGCAGTTCTTC
>15|NA|TRBV6-1|TRBD1|TRBJ1-1
CASSDRGQMNTEAFF
TGTGCCAGCAGTGATAGGGGGCAGATGAACACTGAAGCTTTCTTT
>16|few|TRBV5-1|TRBD2|TRBJ2-7
CASSLAGTSGSYEQYF
TGCGCCAGCAGCTTGGCCGGGACTAGCGGCTCCTACGAGCAGTACTTC
>15|NA|TRBV18|TRBD1|TRBJ2-3
CASSPGTGPTDTQYF
TGTGCCAGCTCACCAGGGACAGGACCCACAGATACGCAGTATTTT
>17|NA|TRBV12-5|NA|TRBJ2-1
CASGLVPRTSSYNEQFF
TGTGCTAGTGGTTTGGTACCCCGGACAAGCTCCTACAATGAGCAGTTCTTC
>12|once|TRBV5-6|NA|TRBJ2-5
CASTWAGETQYF
TGTGCCAGCACCTGGGCGGGGGAGACCCAGTACTTC
>13|NA|TRBV2|NA|TRBJ1-1
CASSEFQGTEAFF
TGTGCCAGCAGTGAATTCCAGGGGACTGAAGCTTTCTTT
>17|medium-sized|TRBV5-1|TRBD1|TRBJ1-3
CASSLGTGGLGGNTIYF
TGCGCCAGCAGCCTGGGGACAGGGGGCTTAGGTGGAAACACCATATATTTT
>14|few|TRBV4-1|NA|TRBJ1-1
CASSQGAGNTEAFF
TGCGCCAGCAGCCAAGGGGCAGGGAACACTGAAGCTTTCTTT
>15|NA|TRBV13|NA|TRBJ2-1
CASSHGSGVVREQFF
TGTGCCAGCAGCCATGGTTCGGGGGTTGTTCGTGAGCAGTTCTTC
>14|NA|TRBV29-1|TRBD1|TRBJ1-2
CSVEDRTGYYGYTF
TGCAGCGTTGAAGATAGGACAGGCTATTATGGCTACACCTTC